A selection of T cell receptor beta chains follows, all from one sample in a study of shared clonotypes between healthy human individuals. Sequencing used immunoSEQ multiplex PCR; TCRdb keeps in-frame clones, though not all of them. The table lists 2,500,000 or so clones, 93% of them singletons, with about 0.39% in the top ten. Sequenced material: naive CD4+ T cells from PBMCs. These receptors all come from a man aged 18 to 29 in good health. Some clones in this sample may be carry-over from other donors' samples. Each CDR3 is given with its conserved first and last residue. D genes are given only for firm matches.

j_gene	d_gene	v_gene	CDR3aa	CDR3nt
TRBJ1-5	TRBD1	TRBV27	CASSIQGISNQPQHF	TGTGCCAGCAGTATACAGGGGATTAGCAATCAGCCCCAGCATTTT
TRBJ2-1	.	TRBV5-4	CASSLGRPIYEQFF	TGTGCCAGCAGCTTGGGACGTCCAATCTATGAGCAGTTCTTC
TRBJ1-3	TRBD1	TRBV5-4	CASSVGQGLHSGNTIYF	TGTGCCAGCAGCGTGGGACAGGGGCTCCACTCTGGAAACACCATATATTTT
TRBJ2-6	.	TRBV5-4	CASSSWSASGANVLTF	TGTGCCAGCAGCTCGTGGTCTGCGTCCGGGGCCAACGTCCTGACTTTC
TRBJ2-1	.	TRBV5-6	CASSLYSQYNEQFF	TGTGCCAGCAGCTTGTACAGTCAGTACAATGAGCAGTTCTTC
TRBJ2-3	TRBD2	TRBV6-1	CASSELAGGPDTQYF	TGTGCCAGCAGTGAACTAGCGGGAGGGCCAGATACGCAGTATTTT
TRBJ2-7	TRBD2	TRBV19	CASSPLAGSYEQYF	TGTGCCAGTAGCCCACTAGCGGGGAGCTACGAGCAGTACTTC
TRBJ2-7	.	TRBV2	CASSARGHSYEQYF	TGTGCCAGCAGTGCTCGTGGACACTCCTACGAGCAGTACTTC
TRBJ1-1	.	TRBV6-5	CASSYSRGTFF	TGTGCCAGCAGTTACTCAAGGGGCACTTTCTTT
TRBJ1-2	.	TRBV6-1	CASRSTDRGYTF	TGTGCCAGCAGATCGACAGACCGTGGCTACACCTTC
TRBJ2-1	.	TRBV21-1	CASSPRGDYSYNEQFF	TGTGCCAGCAGCCCTAGGGGGGATTACTCCTACAATGAGCAGTTCTTC
TRBJ2-2	.	TRBV9	CASSVAGMNTGELFF	TGTGCCAGCAGCGTAGCAGGGATGAACACCGGGGAGCTGTTTTTT
TRBJ2-5	.	TRBV7-9	CASSPSGRFQETQYF	TGTGCCAGCAGCCCGTCCGGGCGGTTCCAAGAGACCCAGTACTTC
TRBJ1-1	.	TRBV18	CASSFGSMGVTEAFF	TGTGCCAGCTCCTTCGGATCCATGGGAGTCACTGAAGCTTTCTTT
TRBJ2-1	TRBD1	TRBV18	CASSPIPMGTGSDEQFF	TGTGCCAGCTCACCCATCCCCATGGGGACAGGATCGGATGAGCAGTTCTTC
TRBJ2-6	.	TRBV19	CARAPQGTTSGANVLTF	TGTGCCAGAGCTCCCCAGGGGACGACCTCTGGGGCCAACGTCCTGACTTTC
TRBJ1-5	.	TRBV28	CASSAGGGVRQPQHF	TGTGCCAGCAGTGCCGGCGGGGGGGTTCGGCAGCCCCAGCATTTT